Presented here are 22 T cell receptor beta chains from one specimen sequenced in a study of T cell responses to AZD1222 COVID-19 vaccine. Only in-frame clones appear in the TCRdb table, and some are missing; sequencing was by immunoSEQ multiplex PCR. The sample includes some 120,000 clones, 70% to 90% of them seen just once. Specimen: peripheral blood, collected on day 0 of AZD1222 vaccination. These receptors were taken from an adult in good health.

The chain recombines TRBV7-2 with TRBJ1-2, with TRBD1 as a possible D gene (6 bases). The V end was cut by 1 base, the J end by 5 bases, with 8 bases between. Germline values: CDR1 SGHTA, CDR2 FQGNSA. The CDR3 consists of 13 residues. As DNA, the CDR3 is TGTGCCAGCAGCTTAGGGACAGATTATGGCTACACCTTC. As protein: CASSLGTDYGYTF.

Of note for this clone: One junction end does not reproduce the germline sequence, and a read error may be involved. The rearrangement links TRBV5-6 to TRBJ1-2; D is ambiguous. CDR3 length: 11 residues. Germline V gene data show CDR1 as SGHDT and CDR2 as YYEEEE. The CDR3 loop is CASSLDYGYTF. CDR3 nucleotides: TGTGCCAGCAGCTTGGACTACGGCTACACCTTC.

The genes are TRBV5-1 and TRBJ2-1; D might be TRBD2 (5 bases). The CDR3 has 14 amino acids. Trimming left V 6 bases short and J 3 bases short, with 13 bases between. In germline, CDR1 is SGHRS, CDR2 YFSETQ. The CDR3 bases are TGCGCCAGCATGCCGGAGGCGGTCTACAATGAGCAGTTCTTC. Translation gives CASMPEAVYNEQFF.

This rearrangement joins TRBV5-1 to TRBJ2-2; D gene ambiguous. Trimming cost V 5 bases and J 0 bases, with 11 bases left between them. The germline V gene has CDR1 SGHRS and CDR2 YFSETQ. The CDR3 covers 15 residues. CDR3 in DNA: TGCGCCAGCAGTCCTACCAGACCGAACACCGGGGAGCTGTTTTTT. It specifies CASSPTRPNTGELFF.

J is TRBJ1-6 and V is TRBV5-1; 8 bases are shared with TRBD1. V shed 4 bases and J 6 bases; nucleotides not matched to a gene: 3. The germline V gene has CDR1 SGHRS and CDR2 YFSETQ. CDR3 length: 14 amino acids. CDR3 bases: TGCGCCAGCAGCCAGGACAGGGCTAATTCACCCCTCCACTTT. This sequence encodes CASSQDRANSPLHF.

This chain connects TRBV4-1 to TRBJ1-1; TRBD1 matches at 11 bases. CDR3 length: 14 residues. Germline CDR1 is MGHRA and CDR2 is YSYEKL. Trimming at V came to 7 bases and at J to 5 bases, leaving 6 bases not matched to a gene. CDR3 nucleotide sequence: TGCGCCAGCAAGGACAGGGGGCGAGGGACTGAAGCTTTCTTT. Translated, it gives CASKDRGRGTEAFF.

This rearrangement joins TRBV6-5 to TRBJ1-5; D not certain. The CDR3 is made up of 12 amino acids. Germline assignment: CDR1 MNHEY and CDR2 SVGAGI. Between the trimmed V and J ends, which lost 6 bases and 9 bases, there was a span of 12 bases. The CDR3 sequence: CASSENRTPQHF. The CDR3 nucleotides are TGTGCCAGCAGCGAGAATAGGACGCCCCAGCATTTT.

The rearrangement links TRBV7-3 to TRBJ2-5; D is uncertain. This CDR3 comprises 15 residues. Germline CDR1 and CDR2: SGHTA and FQGTGA. Trimming took off 3 bases at V and 2 bases at J, with 13 bases between the two ends. DNA for the CDR3: TGTGCCAGCAGCTTGGGCCGCCTAGGGCAAGAGACCCAGTACTTC. This gives the protein CASSLGRLGQETQYF.

The rearrangement uses TRBV19 and TRBJ2-5; 7 bases line up with TRBD2. The CDR3 has 16 amino acids. Germline V gene lookup returns CDR1 LNHDA and CDR2 SQIVND (reference sequence). V dropped 5 bases and J dropped 1; count of bases not matched to a gene: 10. This CDR3 is CASSLSLTGGQETQYF. CDR3 nucleotide sequence: TGTGCCAGTAGTCTCTCACTCACGGGGGGCCAAGAGACCCAGTACTTC.

The chain joins TRBV5-6 to TRBJ1-6; D remains ambiguous. Germline V gene sequence: CDR1 SGHDT, CDR2 YYEEEE. The V gene lost 1 base and the J gene lost 13 bases, with 9 bases spanning the gap. This CDR3 contains 12 residues. The CDR3 is CASSLLSGPLHF. DNA for the CDR3: TGTGCCAGCAGCTTGCTGTCGGGCCCCCTCCACTTT.

V is TRBV12-3 or TRBV12-4 and J is TRBJ2-3, with D perhaps matching TRBD1 (5 bases). V lost 3 bases and J lost 6, with 10 bases in between. This CDR3 has 13 amino acids. CDR3 region: CASSFGAADTQYF. Written as DNA, the CDR3 is TGTGCCAGCAGTTTTGGGGCGGCCGATACGCAGTATTTT.

The CDR3 reads CASSYTGGEEKLFF. The DNA of the CDR3 is TGTGCCAGCAGTTACACCGGGGGAGAGGAAAAACTGTTTTTT. This sequence joins TRBV6-2 or TRBV6-3 and TRBJ1-4, with a weak D call TRBD1 (5 bases). V was shortened by 2 bases and J by 8 bases, with 12 bases between the two germline ends. This CDR3 spans 14 amino acids. Germline values: CDR1 MNHEY, CDR2 SVGEGT.

This sequence joins TRBV20-1 and TRBJ2-7; D not resolved. The CDR3 is 11 amino acids. Germline V gene data show CDR1 as DFQATT and CDR2 as SNEGSKA (reference sequence). V lost 0 bases and J 5 bases, leaving 5 bases between the germline ends. The DNA for the CDR3 is TGCAGTGCTAGAGATATTCACGAGCAGTACTTC. Translation gives CSARDIHEQYF.

CDR3 region: CASSQDVGGPQHF. CDR3 bases: TGTGCCAGCAGCCAAGATGTGGGGGGGCCCCAGCATTTT. This rearrangement joins TRBV4-2 to TRBJ1-5, with D tentatively TRBD1 (5 bases). V lost 0 bases to trimming and J lost 9 bases, with 9 bases between them. Germline CDR1 LGHNA, CDR2 YNFKEQ. This CDR3 has 13 residues.

The CDR3 is CASSQGVTKGTEAFF. The CDR3 DNA follows: TGTGCCAGCAGCCAAGGCGTAACAAAGGGCACTGAAGCTTTCTTT. V usage is TRBV3-1 (or the pseudogene TRBV3-2) and J usage is TRBJ1-1; D is ambiguous. CDR1 and CDR2 (germline): LGHDT, YNNKEL (reference sequence). This CDR3 region has 15 residues. The V and J ends lost 1 base and 4 bases respectively, with 13 bases between them.

The genes are TRBV28 and TRBJ2-2, with 10 bases fitting TRBD1. The germline CDR1 and CDR2 sequences are MDHEN and SYDVKM. CDR3 size: 14 residues. V was pared by 4 bases and J by 14 bases, with 10 bases of the junction left unmatched. CDR3 loop: CASSYTSGQGGLFF. The CDR3 DNA reads as TGTGCCAGCAGTTACACCTCCGGACAGGGGGGTCTGTTTTTT.

The chain combines TRBV20-1 with TRBJ1-1; no clear D. The CDR3 length is 11 residues. Germline CDR1 DFQATT, CDR2 SNEGSKA (reference sequence). Here the CDR3 DNA reads TGCAGCCCCCAAATCAGGACTGAAGCTTTCTTT. Translated, it gives CSPQIRTEAFF.

The rearrangement links TRBV2 to TRBJ1-6; D call uncertain. V dropped 7 bases and J dropped 10 bases, with 20 bases sitting between them. This CDR3 has 15 amino acids. Germline CDR1 and CDR2: SNHLY and FYNNEI. In DNA form, the CDR3 reads TGTGCCAGCACTCGGCCCCCAGCGGGGAAATCACCCCTCCACTTT. Its protein product is CASTRPPAGKSPLHF.

The chain is built from TRBV5-4 and TRBJ2-1; 9 bases fit TRBD2. The trim removed 0 bases at V and 4 bases at J, leaving 5 bases unmatched. This CDR3 has 16 amino acids. Germline CDR1 and CDR2: SGHNT and YYREEE (reference sequence). Written as DNA, the CDR3 is TGTGCCAGCAGCTTGGAAGCGGGAGGTGGGTACAATGAGCAGTTCTTC. Encoded protein: CASSLEAGGGYNEQFF.

There are a few counts of this clone. The CDR3 here is CASSGGQGAAASGYTF. The CDR3, as DNA: TGTGCCAGCAGTGGGGGGCAGGGGGCAGCAGCTTCCGGCTACACCTTC. The chain links TRBV2 to TRBJ1-2; 8 nucleotides agree with TRBD1. CDR1 and CDR2 from the germline V gene are SNHLY and FYNNEI. The CDR3 runs to 16 residues. With 4 bases clipped from V and 8 bases from J, the junction kept 15 bases outside the gene matches.

V usage is TRBV12-3 or TRBV12-4 and J usage is TRBJ2-7; D gene ambiguous. The CDR3 is made up of 10 amino acids. Deletions cut 4 bases from V and 10 bases from J, with 8 bases between. The CDR3 region is CASSSPAQYF. The CDR3, as DNA: TGTGCCAGCAGTTCTCCCGCCCAGTACTTC.

The J gene is TRBJ1-3, the V gene TRBV18; a possible D gene is TRBD1 (6 bases). The CDR3 runs to 15 residues. Germline V CDR1 and CDR2: KGHSH, LQKENI. V was pared by 5 bases and J by 0 bases, with 11 bases between. The CDR3 DNA sequence: TGTGCCAGCTCAGGGACATCTAGCTCTGGAAACACCATATATTTT. Protein product: CASSGTSSSGNTIYF.